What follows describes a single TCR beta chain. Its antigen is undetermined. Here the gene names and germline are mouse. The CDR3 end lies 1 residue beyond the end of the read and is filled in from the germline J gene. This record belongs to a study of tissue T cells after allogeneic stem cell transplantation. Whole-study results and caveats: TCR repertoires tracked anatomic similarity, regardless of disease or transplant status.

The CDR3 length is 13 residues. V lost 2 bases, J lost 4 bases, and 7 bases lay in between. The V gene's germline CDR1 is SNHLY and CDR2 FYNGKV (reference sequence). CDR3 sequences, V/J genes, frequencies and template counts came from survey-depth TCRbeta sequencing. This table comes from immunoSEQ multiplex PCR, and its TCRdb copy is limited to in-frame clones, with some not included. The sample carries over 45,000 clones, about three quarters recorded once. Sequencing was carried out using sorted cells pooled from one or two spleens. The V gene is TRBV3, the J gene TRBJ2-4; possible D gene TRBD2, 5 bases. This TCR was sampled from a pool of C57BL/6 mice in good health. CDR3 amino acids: CASSLTGENTLYF. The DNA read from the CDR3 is TGTGCCAGCAGCTTAACTGGAGAAAACACCTTGTAC.